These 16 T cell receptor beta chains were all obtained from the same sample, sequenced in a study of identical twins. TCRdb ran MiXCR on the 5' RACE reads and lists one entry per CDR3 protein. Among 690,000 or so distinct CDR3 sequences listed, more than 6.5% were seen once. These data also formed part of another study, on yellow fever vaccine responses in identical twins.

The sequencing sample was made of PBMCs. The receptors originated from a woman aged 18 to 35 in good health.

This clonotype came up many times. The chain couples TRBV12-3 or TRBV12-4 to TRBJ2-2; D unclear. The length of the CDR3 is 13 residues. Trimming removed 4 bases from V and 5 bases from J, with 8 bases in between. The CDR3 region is CASSSASTGELFF. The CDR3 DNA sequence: TGTGCCAGCAGTTCGGCCAGTACCGGGGAGCTGTTTTTT.

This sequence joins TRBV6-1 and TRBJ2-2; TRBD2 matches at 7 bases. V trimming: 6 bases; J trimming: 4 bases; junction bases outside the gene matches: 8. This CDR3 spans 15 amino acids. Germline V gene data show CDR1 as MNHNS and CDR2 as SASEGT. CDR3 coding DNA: TGTGCCAGCAGGATAGCGGGCTTGGGCACCGGGGAGCTGTTTTTT. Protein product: CASRIAGLGTGELFF.

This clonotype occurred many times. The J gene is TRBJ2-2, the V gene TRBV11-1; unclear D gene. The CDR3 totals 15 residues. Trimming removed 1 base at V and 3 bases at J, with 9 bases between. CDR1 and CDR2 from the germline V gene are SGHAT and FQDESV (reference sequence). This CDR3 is CASSLDGHHTGELFF. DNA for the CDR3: TGTGCCAGCAGCTTAGATGGGCACCACACCGGGGAGCTGTTTTTT.

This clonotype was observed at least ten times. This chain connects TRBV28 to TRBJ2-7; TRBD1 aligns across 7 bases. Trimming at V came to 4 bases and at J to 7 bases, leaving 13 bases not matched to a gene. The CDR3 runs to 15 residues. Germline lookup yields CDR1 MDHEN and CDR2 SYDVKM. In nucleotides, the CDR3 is TGTGCCAGCAGTTCCCGACAGGGTGGGAAGAGTGAGCAGTACTTC. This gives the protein CASSSRQGGKSEQYF.

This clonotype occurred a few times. The CDR3 loop reads CASSPRLAGASTQYF. DNA for the CDR3: TGTGCCAGCAGCCCTAGACTAGCGGGTGCATCTACGCAGTATTTT. The V gene is TRBV14, the J gene TRBJ2-3; 10 bases align to TRBD2. CDR3 size: 15 residues. Germline V CDR1 and CDR2: SGHDN, FVKESK. Germline trimming cut 4 bases from V and 8 bases from J; bases unmatched to any gene: 9.

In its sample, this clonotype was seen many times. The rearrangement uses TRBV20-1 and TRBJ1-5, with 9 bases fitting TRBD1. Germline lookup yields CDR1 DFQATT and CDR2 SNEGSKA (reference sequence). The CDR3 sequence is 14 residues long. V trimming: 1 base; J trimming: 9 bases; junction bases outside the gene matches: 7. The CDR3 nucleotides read TGCAGTGCTAGAGGACAGGGGGAGGTATGGCCCCAGCATTTT. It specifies CSARGQGEVWPQHF.

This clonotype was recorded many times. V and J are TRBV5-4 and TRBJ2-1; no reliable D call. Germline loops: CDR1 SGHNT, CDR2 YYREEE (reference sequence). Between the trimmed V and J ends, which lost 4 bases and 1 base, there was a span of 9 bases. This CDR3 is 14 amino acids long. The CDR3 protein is CASSNQGSYNEQFF. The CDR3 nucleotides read TGTGCCAGCAGCAACCAAGGGTCCTACAATGAGCAGTTCTTC.

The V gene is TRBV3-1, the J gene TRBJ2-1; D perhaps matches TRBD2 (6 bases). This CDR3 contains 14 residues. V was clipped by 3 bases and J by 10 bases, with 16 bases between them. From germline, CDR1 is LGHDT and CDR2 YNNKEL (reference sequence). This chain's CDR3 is CASSHLTGLWEQFF. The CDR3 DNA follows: TGTGCCAGCAGCCATCTGACGGGACTGTGGGAGCAGTTCTTC.

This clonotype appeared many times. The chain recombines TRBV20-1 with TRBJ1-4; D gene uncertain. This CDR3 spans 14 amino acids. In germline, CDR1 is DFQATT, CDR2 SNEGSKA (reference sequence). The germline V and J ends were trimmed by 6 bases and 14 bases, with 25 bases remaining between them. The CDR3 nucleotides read TGCAGTGCAACGACCGGTAACTCCACCTCCCGCCTGTTTTTT. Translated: CSATTGNSTSRLFF.

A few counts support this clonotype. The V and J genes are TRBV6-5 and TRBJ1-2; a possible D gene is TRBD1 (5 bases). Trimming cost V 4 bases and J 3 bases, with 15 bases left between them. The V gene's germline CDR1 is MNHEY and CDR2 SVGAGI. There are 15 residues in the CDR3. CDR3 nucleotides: TGTGCCAGCAGTTTAGGGTCGGGGGTCTACTATGGCTACACCTTC. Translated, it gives CASSLGSGVYYGYTF.

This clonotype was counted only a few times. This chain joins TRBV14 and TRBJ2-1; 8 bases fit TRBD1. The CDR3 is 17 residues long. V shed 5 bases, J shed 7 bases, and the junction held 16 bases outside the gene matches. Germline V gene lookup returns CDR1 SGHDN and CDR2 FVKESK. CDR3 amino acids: CASSVRQGLPRRNEQFF. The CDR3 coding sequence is TGTGCCAGCAGCGTCCGACAGGGGCTGCCTAGGAGAAATGAGCAGTTCTTC.

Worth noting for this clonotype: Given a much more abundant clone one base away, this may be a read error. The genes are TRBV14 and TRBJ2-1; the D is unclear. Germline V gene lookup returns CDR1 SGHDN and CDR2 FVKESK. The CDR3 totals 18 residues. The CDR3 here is CASSQMILTGLNYNEQIF. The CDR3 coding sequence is TGTGCCAGCAGCCAGATGATTCTGACTGGCCTAAACTACAATGAGCAGATCTTC.

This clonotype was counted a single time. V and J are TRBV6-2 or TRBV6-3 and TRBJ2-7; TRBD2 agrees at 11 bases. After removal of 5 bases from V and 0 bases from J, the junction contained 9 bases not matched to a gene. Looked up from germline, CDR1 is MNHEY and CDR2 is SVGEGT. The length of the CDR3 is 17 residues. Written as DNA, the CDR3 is TGTGCCAGCAGTGACGAGACTAGCGGGGATAGCTCCTACGAGCAGTACTTC. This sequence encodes CASSDETSGDSSYEQYF.

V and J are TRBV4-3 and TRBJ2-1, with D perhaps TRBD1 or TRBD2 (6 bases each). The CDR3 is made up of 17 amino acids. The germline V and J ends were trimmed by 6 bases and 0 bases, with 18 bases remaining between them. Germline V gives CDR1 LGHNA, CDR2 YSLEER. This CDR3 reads CASRASRGPSSYNEQFF. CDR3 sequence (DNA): TGCGCCAGCAGAGCAAGTCGGGGGCCTAGCTCCTACAATGAGCAGTTCTTC.

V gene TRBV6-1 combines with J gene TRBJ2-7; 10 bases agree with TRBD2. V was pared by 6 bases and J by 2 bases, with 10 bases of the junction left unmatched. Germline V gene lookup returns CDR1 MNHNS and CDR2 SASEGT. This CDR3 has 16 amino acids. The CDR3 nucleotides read TGTGCCAGCAGCAACCCCGGACTAGCGGACCCCTACGAGCAGTACTTC. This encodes CASSNPGLADPYEQYF.

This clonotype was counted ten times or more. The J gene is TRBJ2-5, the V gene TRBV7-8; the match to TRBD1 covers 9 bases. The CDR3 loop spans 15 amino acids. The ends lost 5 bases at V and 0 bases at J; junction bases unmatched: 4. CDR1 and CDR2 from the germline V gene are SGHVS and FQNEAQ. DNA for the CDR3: TGTGCCAGCAGCGAGACAGGGGGAAACCAAGAGACCCAGTACTTC. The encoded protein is CASSETGGNQETQYF.